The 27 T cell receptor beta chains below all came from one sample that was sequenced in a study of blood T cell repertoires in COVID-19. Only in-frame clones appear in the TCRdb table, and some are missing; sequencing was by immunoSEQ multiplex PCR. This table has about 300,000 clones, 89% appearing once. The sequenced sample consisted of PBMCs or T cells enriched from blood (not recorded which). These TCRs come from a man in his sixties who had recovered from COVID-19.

The CDR3 bases are TGTGCCAGCAGCTTTATAGCGGGCAATCAGCCCCAGCATTTT. Its protein product is CASSFIAGNQPQHF. The chain links TRBV7-2 to TRBJ1-5, with unresolved D. The CDR3 loop spans 14 amino acids. Trimming took off 3 bases at V and 2 bases at J, with 8 bases between the two ends. Germline V gives CDR1 SGHTA, CDR2 FQGNSA.

This CDR3 reads CASSPPGQRSGNTIYF. CDR3 in DNA: TGTGCCAGCTCACCACCGGGACAGCGCTCTGGAAACACCATATATTTT. This chain uses TRBV18 with TRBJ1-3, with TRBD1 identical over 7 bases. Germline V gives CDR1 KGHSH, CDR2 LQKENI. This CDR3 has 16 amino acids. The V and J ends lost 0 bases and 0 bases, in that order; junction bases with no gene match: 2.

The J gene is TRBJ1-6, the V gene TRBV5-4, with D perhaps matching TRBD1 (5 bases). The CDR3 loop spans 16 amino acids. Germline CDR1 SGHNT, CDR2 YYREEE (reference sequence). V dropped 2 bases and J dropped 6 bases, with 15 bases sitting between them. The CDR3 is CASSLVPGGINSPLHF. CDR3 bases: TGTGCCAGCAGCTTAGTACCCGGGGGGATTAATTCACCCCTCCACTTT.

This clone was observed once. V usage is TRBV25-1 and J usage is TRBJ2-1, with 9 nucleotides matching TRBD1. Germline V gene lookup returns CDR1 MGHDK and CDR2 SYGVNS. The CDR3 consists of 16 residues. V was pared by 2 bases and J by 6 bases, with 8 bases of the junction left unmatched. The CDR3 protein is CASSEGVRTGANEQFF. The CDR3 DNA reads TGTGCCAGCAGTGAAGGGGTGAGGACAGGGGCCAATGAGCAGTTCTTC.

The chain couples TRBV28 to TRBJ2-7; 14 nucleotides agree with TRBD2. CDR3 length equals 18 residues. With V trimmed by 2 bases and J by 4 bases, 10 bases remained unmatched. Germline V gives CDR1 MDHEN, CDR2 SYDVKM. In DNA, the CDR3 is TGTGCCAGCAGTTTAAAACCGGGACTAGCGGGAGTCCGGTACGAGCAGTACTTC. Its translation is CASSLKPGLAGVRYEQYF.

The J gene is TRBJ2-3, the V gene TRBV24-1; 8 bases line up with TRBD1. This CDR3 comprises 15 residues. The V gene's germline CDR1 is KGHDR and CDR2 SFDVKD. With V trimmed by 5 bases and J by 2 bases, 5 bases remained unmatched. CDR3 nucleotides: TGTGCCACCAGTGCTCCAGGGGGCCTCACAGATACGCAGTATTTT. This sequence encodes CATSAPGGLTDTQYF.

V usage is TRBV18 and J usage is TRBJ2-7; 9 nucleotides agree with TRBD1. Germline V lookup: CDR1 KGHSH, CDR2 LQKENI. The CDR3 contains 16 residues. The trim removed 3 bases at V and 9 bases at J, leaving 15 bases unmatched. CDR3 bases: TGTGCCAGCTCACCGAGAACCGGGACAGGGAGCATGGGGCAGTACTTC. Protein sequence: CASSPRTGTGSMGQYF.

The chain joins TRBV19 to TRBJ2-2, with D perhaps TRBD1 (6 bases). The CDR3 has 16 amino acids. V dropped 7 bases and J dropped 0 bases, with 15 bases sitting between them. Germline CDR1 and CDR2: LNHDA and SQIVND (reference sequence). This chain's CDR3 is CASTSDSGTNTGELFF. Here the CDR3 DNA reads TGTGCCAGTACCTCGGACAGCGGAACGAACACCGGGGAGCTGTTTTTT.

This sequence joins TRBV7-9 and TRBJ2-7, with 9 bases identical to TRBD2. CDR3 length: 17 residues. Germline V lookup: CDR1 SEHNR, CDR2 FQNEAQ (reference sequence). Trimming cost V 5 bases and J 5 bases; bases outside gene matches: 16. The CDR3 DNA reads TGTGCCAGCAGCCCTTATAGCGGGAGACCAGGTAGGAACGAGCAGTACTTC. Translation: CASSPYSGRPGRNEQYF.

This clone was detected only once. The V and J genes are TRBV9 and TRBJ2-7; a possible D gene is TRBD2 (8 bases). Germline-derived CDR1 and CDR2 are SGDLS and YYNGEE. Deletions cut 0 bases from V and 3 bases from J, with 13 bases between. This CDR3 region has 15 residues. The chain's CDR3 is CASSVGDSGSYEQYF. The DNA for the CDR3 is TGTGCCAGCAGCGTAGGGGACAGCGGGAGCTACGAGCAGTACTTC.

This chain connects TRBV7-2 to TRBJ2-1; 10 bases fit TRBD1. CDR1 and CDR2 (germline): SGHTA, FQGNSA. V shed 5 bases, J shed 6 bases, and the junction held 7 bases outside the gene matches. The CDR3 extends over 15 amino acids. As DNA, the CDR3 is TGTGCCAGCAGCCCAGACAGGGGGCTGCCCAATGAGCAGTTCTTC. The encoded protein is CASSPDRGLPNEQFF.

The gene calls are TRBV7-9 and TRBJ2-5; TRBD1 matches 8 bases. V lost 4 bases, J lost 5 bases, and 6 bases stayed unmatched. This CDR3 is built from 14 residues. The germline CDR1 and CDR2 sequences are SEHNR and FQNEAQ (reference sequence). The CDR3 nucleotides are TGTGCCAGCAGCTCCCGGACAGGGCTGGAGACCCAGTACTTC. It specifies CASSSRTGLETQYF. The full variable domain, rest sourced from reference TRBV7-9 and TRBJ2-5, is DTGVSQNPRHKITKRGQNVTFRCDPISEHNRLYWYRQTLGQGPEFLTYFQNEAQLEKSRLLSDRFSAERPKGSFSTLEIQRTEQGDSAMYLCASSSRTGLETQYFGPGTRLLVL.

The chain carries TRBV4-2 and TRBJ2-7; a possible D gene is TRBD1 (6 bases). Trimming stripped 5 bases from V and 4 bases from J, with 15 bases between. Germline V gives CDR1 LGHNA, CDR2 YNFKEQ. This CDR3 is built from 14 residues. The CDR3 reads CASSYPGQEYEQYF. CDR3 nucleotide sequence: TGTGCCAGCAGCTACCCGGGACAAGAATACGAGCAGTACTTC.

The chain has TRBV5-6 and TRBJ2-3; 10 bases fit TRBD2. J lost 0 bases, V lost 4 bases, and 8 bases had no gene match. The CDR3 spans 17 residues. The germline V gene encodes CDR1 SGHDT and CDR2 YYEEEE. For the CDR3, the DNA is TGTGCCAGCAGCGCAGGGACTAGCGCGCCTAGCACAGATACGCAGTATTTT. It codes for CASSAGTSAPSTDTQYF. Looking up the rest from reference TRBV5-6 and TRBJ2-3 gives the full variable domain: DAGVTQSPTHLIKTRGQQVTLRCSPKSGHDTVSWYQQALGQGPQFIFQYYEEEERQRGNFPDRFSGHQFPNYSSELNVNALLLGDSALYLCASSAGTSAPSTDTQYFGPGTRLTVL.

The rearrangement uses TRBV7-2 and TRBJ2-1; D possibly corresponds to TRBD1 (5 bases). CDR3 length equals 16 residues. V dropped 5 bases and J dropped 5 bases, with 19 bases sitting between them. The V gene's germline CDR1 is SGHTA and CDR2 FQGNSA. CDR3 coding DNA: TGTGCCAGCAGCCCCTCAGGGATGCGCCCCAACAATGAGCAGTTCTTC. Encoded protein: CASSPSGMRPNNEQFF.

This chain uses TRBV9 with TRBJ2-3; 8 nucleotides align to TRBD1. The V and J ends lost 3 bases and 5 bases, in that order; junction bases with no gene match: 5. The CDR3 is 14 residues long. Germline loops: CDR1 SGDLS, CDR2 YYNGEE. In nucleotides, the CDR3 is TGTGCCAGCAGCGATTGGACAGGGCAAGATACGCAGTATTTT. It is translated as CASSDWTGQDTQYF.

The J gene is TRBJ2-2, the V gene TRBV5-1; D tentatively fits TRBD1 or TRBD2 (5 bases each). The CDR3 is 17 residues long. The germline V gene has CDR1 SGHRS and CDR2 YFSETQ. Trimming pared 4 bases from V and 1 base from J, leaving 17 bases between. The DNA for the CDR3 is TGCGCCAGCAGCCTGGGGACCCGACTACTGAACACCGGGGAGCTGTTTTTT. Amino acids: CASSLGTRLLNTGELFF.

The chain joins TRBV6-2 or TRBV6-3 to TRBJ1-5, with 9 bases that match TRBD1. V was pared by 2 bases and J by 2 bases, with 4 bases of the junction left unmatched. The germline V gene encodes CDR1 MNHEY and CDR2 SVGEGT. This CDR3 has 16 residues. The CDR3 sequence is CASSYPTGGGNQPQHF. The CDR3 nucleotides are TGTGCCAGCAGTTACCCGACAGGGGGTGGCAATCAGCCCCAGCATTTT.

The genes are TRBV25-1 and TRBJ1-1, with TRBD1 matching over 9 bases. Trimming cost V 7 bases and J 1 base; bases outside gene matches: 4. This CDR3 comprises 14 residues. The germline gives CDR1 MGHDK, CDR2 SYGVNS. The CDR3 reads CASTPGQGNTEAFF. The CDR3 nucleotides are TGTGCCAGCACTCCGGGACAGGGGAACACTGAAGCTTTCTTT.

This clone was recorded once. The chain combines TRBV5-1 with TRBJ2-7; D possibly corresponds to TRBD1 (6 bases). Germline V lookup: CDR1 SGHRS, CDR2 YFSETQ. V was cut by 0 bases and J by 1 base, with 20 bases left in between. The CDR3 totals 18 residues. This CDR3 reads CASSLAPIQGFSSYEQYF. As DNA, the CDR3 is TGCGCCAGCAGCTTGGCCCCGATACAGGGCTTTTCATCCTACGAGCAGTACTTC.

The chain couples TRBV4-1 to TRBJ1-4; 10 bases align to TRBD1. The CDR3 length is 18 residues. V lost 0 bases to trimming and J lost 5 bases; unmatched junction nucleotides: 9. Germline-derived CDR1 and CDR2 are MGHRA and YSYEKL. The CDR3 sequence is CASSQDWGQGRANEKLFF. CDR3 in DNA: TGCGCCAGCAGCCAAGATTGGGGACAGGGGAGGGCGAATGAAAAACTGTTTTTT.

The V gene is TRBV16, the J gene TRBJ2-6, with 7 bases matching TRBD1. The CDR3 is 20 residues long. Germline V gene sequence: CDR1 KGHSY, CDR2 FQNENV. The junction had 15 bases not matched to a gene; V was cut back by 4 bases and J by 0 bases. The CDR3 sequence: CASSRNLPGTVSSGANVLTF. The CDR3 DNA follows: TGTGCCAGCAGCCGAAACCTTCCCGGGACAGTGAGCTCTGGGGCCAACGTCCTGACTTTC.

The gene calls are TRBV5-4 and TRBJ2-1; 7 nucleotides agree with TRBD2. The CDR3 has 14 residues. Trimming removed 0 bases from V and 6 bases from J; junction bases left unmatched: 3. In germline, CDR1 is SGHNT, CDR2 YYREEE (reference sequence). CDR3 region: CASSLAASGNEQFF. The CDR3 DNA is TGTGCCAGCAGCTTGGCAGCTAGCGGCAATGAGCAGTTCTTC.

In DNA, the CDR3 is TGCGCCAGCAGCCAGGACACGAATGAAAAACTGTTTTTT. Amino acids: CASSQDTNEKLFF. V usage is TRBV5-1 and J usage is TRBJ1-4; D may be TRBD1 (5 bases). Germline loops: CDR1 SGHRS, CDR2 YFSETQ. Deletions cut 4 bases from V and 5 bases from J, with 9 bases between. The CDR3 loop spans 13 amino acids.

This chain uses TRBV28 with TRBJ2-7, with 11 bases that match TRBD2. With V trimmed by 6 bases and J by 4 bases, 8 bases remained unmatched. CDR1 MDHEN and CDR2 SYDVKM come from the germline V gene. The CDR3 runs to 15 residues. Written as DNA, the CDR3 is TGTGCCAGCAGAGTCTCTAGCGGGAGGAGGTACGAGCAGTACTTC. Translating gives CASRVSSGRRYEQYF.

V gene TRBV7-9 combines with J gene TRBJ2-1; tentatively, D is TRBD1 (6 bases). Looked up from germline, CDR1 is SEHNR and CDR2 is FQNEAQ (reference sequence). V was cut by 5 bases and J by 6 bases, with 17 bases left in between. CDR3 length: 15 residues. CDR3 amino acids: CASSPGLQGVNEQFF. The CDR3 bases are TGTGCCAGCAGCCCGGGCCTACAGGGAGTCAATGAGCAGTTCTTC. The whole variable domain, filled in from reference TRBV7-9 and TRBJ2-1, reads DTGVSQNPRHKITKRGQNVTFRCDPISEHNRLYWYRQTLGQGPEFLTYFQNEAQLEKSRLLSDRFSAERPKGSFSTLEIQRTEQGDSAMYLCASSPGLQGVNEQFFGPGTRLTVL.

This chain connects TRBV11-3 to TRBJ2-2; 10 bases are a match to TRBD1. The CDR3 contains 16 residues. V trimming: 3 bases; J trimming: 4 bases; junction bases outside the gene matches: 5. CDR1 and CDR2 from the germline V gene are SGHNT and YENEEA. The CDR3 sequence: CASSFRQGASTGELFF. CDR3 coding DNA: TGTGCCAGCAGCTTTCGACAGGGGGCGAGCACCGGGGAGCTGTTTTTT.